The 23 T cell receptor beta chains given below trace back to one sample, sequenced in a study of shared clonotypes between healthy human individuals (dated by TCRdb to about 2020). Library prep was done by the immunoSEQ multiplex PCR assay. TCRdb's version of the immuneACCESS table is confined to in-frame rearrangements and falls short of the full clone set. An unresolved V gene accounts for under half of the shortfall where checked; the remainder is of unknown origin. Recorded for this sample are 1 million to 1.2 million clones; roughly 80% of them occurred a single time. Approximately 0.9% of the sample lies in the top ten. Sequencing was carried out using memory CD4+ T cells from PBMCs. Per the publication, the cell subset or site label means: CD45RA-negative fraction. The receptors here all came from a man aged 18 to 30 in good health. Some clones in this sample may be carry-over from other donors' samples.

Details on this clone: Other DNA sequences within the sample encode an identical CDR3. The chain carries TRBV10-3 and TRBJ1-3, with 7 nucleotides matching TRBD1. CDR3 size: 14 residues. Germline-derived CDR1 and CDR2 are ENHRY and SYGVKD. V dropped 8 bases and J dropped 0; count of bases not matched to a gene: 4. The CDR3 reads CAISGTDSGNTIYF. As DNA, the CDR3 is TGTGCCATCTCCGGGACAGACTCTGGAAACACCATATATTTT.

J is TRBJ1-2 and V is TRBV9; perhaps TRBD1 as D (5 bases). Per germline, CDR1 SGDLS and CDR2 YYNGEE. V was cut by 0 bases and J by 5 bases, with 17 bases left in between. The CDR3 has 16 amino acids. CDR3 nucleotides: TGTGCCAGCAGCGTAGACCCAGCAGGGCGCGATTATGGCTACACCTTC. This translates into CASSVDPAGRDYGYTF.

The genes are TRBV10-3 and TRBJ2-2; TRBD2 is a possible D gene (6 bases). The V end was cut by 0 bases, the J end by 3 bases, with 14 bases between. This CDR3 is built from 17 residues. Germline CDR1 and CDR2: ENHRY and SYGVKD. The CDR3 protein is CAISESGGVGDTGELFF. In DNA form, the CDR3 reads TGTGCCATCAGTGAGTCTGGAGGGGTCGGTGACACCGGGGAGCTGTTTTTT.

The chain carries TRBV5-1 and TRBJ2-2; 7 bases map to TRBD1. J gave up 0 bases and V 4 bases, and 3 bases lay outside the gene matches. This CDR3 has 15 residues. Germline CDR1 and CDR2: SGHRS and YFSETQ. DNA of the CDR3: TGCGCCAGCAGCCTGGGACAGACGAACACCGGGGAGCTGTTTTTT. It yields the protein CASSLGQTNTGELFF.

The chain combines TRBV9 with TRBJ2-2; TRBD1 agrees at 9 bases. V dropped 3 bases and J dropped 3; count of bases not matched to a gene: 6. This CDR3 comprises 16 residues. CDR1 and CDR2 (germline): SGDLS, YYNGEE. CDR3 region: CASSGDRAMDTGELFF. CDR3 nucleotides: TGTGCCAGCAGCGGGGACAGGGCCATGGACACCGGGGAGCTGTTTTTT.

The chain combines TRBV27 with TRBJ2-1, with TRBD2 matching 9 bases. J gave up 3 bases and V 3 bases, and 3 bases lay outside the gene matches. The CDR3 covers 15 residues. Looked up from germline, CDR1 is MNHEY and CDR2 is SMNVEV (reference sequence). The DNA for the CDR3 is TGTGCCAGCAGTTTTAGCGGGAGAGGCTACAATGAGCAGTTCTTC. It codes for CASSFSGRGYNEQFF.

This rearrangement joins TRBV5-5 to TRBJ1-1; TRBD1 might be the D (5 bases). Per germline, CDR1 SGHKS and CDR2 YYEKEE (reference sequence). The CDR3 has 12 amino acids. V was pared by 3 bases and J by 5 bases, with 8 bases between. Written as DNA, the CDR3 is TGTGCCAGCAGCTGGGACGGTACTGAAGCTTTCTTT. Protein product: CASSWDGTEAFF.

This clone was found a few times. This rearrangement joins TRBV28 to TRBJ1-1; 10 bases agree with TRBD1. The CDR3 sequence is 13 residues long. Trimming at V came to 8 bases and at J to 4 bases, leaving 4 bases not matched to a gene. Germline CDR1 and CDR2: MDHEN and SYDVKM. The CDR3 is CASLRDRGTEAFF. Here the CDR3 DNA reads TGTGCCAGCCTCCGGGACAGGGGCACTGAAGCTTTCTTT.

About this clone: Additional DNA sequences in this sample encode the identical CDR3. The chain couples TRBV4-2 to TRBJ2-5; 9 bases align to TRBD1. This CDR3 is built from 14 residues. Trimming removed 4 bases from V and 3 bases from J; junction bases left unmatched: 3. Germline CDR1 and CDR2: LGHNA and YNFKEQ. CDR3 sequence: CASSLGQGKETQYF. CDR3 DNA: TGTGCCAGCAGCCTCGGACAGGGGAAAGAGACCCAGTACTTC.

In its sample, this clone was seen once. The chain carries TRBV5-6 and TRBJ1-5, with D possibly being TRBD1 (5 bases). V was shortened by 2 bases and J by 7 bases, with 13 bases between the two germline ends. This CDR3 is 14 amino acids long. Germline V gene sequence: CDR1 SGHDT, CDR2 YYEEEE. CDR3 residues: CASSLGPRGQPQHF. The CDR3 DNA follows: TGTGCCAGCAGCTTAGGGCCTAGGGGACAGCCCCAGCATTTT. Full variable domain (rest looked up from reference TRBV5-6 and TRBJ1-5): DAGVTQSPTHLIKTRGQQVTLRCSPKSGHDTVSWYQQALGQGPQFIFQYYEEEERQRGNFPDRFSGHQFPNYSSELNVNALLLGDSALYLCASSLGPRGQPQHFGDGTRLSIL.

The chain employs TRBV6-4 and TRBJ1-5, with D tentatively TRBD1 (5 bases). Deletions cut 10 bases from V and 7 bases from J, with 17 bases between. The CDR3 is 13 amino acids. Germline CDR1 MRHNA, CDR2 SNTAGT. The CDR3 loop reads CAMIGAQGQPQHF. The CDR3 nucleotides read TGTGCCATGATTGGGGCCCAGGGACAGCCCCAGCATTTT.

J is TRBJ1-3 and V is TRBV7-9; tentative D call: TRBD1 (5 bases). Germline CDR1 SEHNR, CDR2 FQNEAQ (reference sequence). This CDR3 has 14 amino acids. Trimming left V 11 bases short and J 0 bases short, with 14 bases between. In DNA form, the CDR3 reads TGTGCCGGGGGAGATAGTGGCTCTGGAAACACCATATATTTT. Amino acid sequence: CAGGDSGSGNTIYF.

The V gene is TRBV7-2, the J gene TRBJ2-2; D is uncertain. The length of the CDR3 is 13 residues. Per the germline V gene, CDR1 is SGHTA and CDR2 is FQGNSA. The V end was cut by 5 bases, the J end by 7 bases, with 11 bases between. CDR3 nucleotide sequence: TGTGCCAGCAGCATAAGATTCGGCGGGGAGCTGTTTTTT. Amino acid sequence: CASSIRFGGELFF. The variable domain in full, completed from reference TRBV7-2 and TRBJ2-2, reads GAGVSQSPSNKVTEKGKDVELRCDPISGHTALYWYRQSLGQGLEFLIYFQGNSAPDKSGLPSDRFSAERTGGSVSTLTIQRTQQEDSAVYLCASSIRFGGELFFGEGSRLTVL.

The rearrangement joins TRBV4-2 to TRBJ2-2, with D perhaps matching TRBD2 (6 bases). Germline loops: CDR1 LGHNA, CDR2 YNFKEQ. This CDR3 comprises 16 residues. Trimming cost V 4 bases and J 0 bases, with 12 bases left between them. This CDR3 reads CASSRGDFPNTGELFF. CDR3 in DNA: TGTGCCAGCAGCCGGGGGGACTTCCCGAACACCGGGGAGCTGTTTTTT.

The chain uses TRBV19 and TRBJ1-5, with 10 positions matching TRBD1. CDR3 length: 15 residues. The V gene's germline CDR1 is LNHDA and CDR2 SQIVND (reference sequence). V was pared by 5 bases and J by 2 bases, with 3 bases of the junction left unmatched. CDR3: CASSGGQGRNQPQHF. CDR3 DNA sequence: TGTGCCAGTAGTGGGGGACAGGGGCGCAATCAGCCCCAGCATTTT.

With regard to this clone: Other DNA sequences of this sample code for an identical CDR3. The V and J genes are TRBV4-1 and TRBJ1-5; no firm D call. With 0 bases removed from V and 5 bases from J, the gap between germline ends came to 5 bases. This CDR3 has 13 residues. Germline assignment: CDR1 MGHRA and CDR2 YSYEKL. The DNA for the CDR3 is TGCGCCAGCAGCCAAGATCGGTATCAGCCCCAGCATTTT. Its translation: CASSQDRYQPQHF.

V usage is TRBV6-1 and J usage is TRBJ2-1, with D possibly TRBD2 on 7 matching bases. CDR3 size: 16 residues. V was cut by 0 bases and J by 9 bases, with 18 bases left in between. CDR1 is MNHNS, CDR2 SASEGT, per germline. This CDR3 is CASSEAVAGARGEQFF. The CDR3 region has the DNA TGTGCCAGCAGTGAAGCGGTGGCGGGGGCGCGAGGTGAGCAGTTCTTC.

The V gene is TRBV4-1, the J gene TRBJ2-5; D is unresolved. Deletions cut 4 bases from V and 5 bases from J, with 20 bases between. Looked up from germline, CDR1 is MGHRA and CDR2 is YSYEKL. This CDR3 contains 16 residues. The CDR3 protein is CASSPGRTIEGETQYF. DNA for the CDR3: TGCGCCAGCAGCCCTGGTCGTACAATCGAAGGGGAGACCCAGTACTTC.

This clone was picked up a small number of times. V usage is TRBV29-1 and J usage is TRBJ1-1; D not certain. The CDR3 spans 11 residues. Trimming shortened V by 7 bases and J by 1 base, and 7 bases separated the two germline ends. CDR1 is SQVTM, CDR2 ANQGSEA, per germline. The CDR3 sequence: CSAQKNTEAFF. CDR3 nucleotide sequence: TGCAGCGCGCAGAAGAACACTGAAGCTTTCTTT.

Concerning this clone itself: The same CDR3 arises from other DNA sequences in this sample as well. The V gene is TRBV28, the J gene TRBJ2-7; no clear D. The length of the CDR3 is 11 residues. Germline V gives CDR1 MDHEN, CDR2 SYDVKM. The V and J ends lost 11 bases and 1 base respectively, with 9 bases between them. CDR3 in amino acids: CASGVSYEQYF. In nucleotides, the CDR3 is TGTGCCTCTGGGGTTTCCTACGAGCAGTACTTC.

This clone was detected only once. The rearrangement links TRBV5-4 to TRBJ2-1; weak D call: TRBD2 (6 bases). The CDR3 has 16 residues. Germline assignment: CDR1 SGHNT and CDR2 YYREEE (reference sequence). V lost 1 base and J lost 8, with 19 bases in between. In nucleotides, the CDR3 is TGTGCCAGCAGCTTGCCGGGGTTTAGCTCGGGGGATGAGCAGTTCTTC. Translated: CASSLPGFSSGDEQFF.

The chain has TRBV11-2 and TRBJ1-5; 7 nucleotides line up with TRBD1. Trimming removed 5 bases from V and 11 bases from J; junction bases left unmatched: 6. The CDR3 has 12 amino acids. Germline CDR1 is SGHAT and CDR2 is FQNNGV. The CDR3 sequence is CASSPLQGSQHF. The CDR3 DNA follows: TGTGCCAGCAGCCCGCTACAGGGGTCCCAGCATTTT.

The CDR3 region is CASSLNPGLAGGEQFF. DNA of the CDR3: TGTGCCAGCAGCTTAAACCCGGGACTAGCGGGAGGTGAGCAGTTCTTC. This chain joins TRBV11-2 and TRBJ2-1; 15 bases align to TRBD2. Germline V gene lookup returns CDR1 SGHAT and CDR2 FQNNGV. V lost 2 bases, J lost 9 bases, and 5 bases stayed unmatched. The CDR3 covers 16 residues.